This T cell receptor beta chain was sequenced in a study of cytomegalovirus exposure and HLA in healthy donors. Assay: immunoSEQ multiplex PCR; the TCRdb copy retains only in-frame clones and omits some. This table has 130,000 to 150,000 clones, about nine tenths appearing once. The CDR3 extends over 16 amino acids. V gave up 4 bases and J gave up 10 bases, with 24 bases separating them. From germline, CDR1 is SGHRS and CDR2 YFSETQ. Study-level points and caveats: Later, an analysis found that TCR clusters from the first cohort tended to co-occur in the 120 validation repertoires. It was reportedly the case that the classifier diagnosed cytomegalovirus status with high specificity and sensitivity.

Donors were drawn from the approximately 120-subject validation cohort, separate from the approximately 680-subject first cohort. With regard to this clone: No antigen is known for it.

The receptor's source is a man aged 18 to 35 in good health and CMV-seronegative. What was sequenced was PBMCs. This chain joins TRBV5-1 and TRBJ2-1; D is possibly TRBD2 (10 bases). CDR3: CASSITVAGGQGEQFF. In nucleotides, the CDR3 is TGCGCCAGCAGCATCACAGTAGCGGGAGGACAGGGGGAGCAGTTCTTC.